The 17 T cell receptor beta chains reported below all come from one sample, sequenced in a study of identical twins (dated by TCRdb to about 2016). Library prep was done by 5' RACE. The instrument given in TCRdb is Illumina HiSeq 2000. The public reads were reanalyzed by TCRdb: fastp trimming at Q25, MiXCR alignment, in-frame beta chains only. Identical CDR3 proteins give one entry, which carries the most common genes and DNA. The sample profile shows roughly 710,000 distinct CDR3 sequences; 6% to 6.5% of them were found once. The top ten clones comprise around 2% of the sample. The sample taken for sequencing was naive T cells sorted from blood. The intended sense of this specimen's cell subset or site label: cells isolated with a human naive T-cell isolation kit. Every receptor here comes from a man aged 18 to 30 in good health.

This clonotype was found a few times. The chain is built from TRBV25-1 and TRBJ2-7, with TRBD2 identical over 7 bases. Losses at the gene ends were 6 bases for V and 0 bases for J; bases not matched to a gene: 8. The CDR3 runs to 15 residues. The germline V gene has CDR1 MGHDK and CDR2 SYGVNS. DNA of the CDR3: TGTGCCAGCAGGGAAACTAGCGAGATCTCCTACGAGCAGTACTTC. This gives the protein CASRETSEISYEQYF.

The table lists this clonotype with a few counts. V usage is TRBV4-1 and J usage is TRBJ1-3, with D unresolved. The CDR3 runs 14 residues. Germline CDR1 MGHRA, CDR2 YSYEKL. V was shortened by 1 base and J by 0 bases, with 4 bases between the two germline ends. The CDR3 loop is CASSQGNSGNTIYF. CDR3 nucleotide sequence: TGCGCCAGCAGCCAAGGAAACTCTGGAAACACCATATATTTT.

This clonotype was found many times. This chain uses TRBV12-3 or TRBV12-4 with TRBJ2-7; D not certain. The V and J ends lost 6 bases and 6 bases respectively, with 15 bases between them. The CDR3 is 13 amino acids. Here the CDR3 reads CASSPGSASEQYV. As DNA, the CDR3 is TGTGCCAGCAGCCCAGGTTCCGCCAGCGAGCAGTACGTC.

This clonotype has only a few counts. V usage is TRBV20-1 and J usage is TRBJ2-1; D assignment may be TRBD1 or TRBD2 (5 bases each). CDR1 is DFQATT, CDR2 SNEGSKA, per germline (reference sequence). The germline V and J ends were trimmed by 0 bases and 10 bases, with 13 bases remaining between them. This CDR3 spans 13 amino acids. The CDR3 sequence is CSARDSERDEQFF. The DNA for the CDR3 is TGCAGTGCTAGAGACTCGGAGAGGGACGAGCAGTTCTTC.

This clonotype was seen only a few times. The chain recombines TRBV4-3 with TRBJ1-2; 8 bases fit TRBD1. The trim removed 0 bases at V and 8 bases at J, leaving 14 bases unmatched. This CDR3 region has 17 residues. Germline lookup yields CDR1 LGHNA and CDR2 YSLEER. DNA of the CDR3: TGCGCCAGCAGCCAAGATGGAGCGGACAGGGTCGGCGGGGGCTACACCTTC. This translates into CASSQDGADRVGGGYTF.

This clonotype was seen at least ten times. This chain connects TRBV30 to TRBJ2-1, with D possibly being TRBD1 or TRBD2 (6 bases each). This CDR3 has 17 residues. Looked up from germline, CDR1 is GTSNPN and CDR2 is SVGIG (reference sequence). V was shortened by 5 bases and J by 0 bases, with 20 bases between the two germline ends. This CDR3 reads CAWDGGGTSSSYNEQFF. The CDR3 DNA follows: TGTGCCTGGGATGGGGGCGGGACCTCGAGCTCCTACAATGAGCAGTTCTTC.

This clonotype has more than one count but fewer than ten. The CDR3 loop reads CASSPLRETDTQYF. The CDR3 coding sequence is TGTGCCAGCAGTCCCTTGCGGGAGACAGATACGCAGTATTTT. The chain combines TRBV27 with TRBJ2-3; 7 bases align to TRBD2. This CDR3 spans 14 amino acids. With V trimmed by 5 bases and J by 3 bases, 5 bases remained unmatched. The germline V gene has CDR1 MNHEY and CDR2 SMNVEV (reference sequence).

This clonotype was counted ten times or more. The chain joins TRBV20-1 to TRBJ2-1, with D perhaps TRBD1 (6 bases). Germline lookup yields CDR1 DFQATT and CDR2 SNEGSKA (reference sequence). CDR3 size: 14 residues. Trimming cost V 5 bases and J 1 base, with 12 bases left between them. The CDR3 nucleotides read TGCAGTGCTCCTTTAAGGGGGTCCTACAATGAGCAGTTCTTC. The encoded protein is CSAPLRGSYNEQFF.

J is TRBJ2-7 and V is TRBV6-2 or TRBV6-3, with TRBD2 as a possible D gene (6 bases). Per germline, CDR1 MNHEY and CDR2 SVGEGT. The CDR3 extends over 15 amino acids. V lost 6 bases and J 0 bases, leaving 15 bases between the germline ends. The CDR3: CASSPTGLPSYEQYV. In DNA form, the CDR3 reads TGTGCCAGCAGCCCAACGGGACTCCCCTCCTACGAGCAGTACGTC.

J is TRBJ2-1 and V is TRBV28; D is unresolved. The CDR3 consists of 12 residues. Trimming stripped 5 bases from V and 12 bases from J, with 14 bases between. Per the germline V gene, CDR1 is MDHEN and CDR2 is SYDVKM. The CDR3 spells CASSPSVATQFF. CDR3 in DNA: TGTGCCAGCAGTCCCTCTGTAGCTACGCAGTTCTTC.

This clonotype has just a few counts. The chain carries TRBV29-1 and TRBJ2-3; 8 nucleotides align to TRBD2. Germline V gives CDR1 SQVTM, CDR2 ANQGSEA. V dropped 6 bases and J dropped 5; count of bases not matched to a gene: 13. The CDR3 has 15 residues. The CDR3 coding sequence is TGCAGCGTCGGACGACTAGCGCAAGTGGAAGATACGCAGTATTTT. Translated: CSVGRLAQVEDTQYF.

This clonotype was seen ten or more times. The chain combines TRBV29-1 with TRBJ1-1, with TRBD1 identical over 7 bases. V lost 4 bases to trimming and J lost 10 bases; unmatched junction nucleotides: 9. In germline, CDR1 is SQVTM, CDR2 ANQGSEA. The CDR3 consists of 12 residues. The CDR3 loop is CSVALATGLAFF. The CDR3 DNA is TGCAGCGTTGCACTTGCGACAGGGTTAGCTTTCTTT. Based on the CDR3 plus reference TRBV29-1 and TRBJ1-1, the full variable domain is SAVISQKPSRDICQRGTSLTIQCQVDSQVTMMFWYRQQPGQSLTLIATANQGSEATYESGFVIDKFPISRPNLTFSTLTVSNMSPEDSSIYLCSVALATGLAFFGQGTRLTVV.

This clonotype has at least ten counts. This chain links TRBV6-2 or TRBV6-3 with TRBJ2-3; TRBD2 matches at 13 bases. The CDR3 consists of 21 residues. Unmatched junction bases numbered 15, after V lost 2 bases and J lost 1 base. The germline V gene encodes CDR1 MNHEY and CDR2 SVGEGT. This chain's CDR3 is CASSYEINGLAGVMGTDTQYF. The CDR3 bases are TGTGCCAGCAGTTACGAGATTAATGGACTAGCGGGAGTGATGGGCACAGATACGCAGTATTTT.

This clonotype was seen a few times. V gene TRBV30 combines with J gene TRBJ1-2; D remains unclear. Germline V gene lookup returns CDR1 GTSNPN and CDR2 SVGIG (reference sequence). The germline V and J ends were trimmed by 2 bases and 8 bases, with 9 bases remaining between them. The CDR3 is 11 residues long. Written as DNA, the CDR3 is TGTGCCTGGAGTAAAGGTTGGGGCTACACCTTC. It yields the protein CAWSKGWGYTF.

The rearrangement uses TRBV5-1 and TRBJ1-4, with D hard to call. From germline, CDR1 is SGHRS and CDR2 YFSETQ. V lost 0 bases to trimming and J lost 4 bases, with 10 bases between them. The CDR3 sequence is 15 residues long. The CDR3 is CASSLGGNLNEKLFF. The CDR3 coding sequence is TGCGCCAGCAGCTTGGGTGGGAACCTTAATGAAAAACTGTTTTTT. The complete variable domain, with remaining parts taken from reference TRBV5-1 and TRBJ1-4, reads KAGVTQTPRYLIKTRGQQVTLSCSPISGHRSVSWYQQTPGQGLQFLFEYFSETQRNKGNFPGRFSGRQFSNSRSEMNVSTLELGDSALYLCASSLGGNLNEKLFFGSGTQLSVL.

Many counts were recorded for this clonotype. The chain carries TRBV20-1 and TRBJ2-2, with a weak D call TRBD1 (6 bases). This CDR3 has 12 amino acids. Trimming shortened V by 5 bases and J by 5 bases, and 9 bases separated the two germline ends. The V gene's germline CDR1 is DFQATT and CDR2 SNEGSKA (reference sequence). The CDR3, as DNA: TGCAGTGCTGGGCAGGGGACCGGGGAGCTGTTTTTT. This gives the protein CSAGQGTGELFF.

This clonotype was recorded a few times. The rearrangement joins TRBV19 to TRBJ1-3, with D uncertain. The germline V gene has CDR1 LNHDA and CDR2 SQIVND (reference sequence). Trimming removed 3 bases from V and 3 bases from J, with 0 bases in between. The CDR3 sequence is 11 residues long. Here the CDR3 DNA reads TGTGCCAGTAGTATTGGAAACACCATATATTTT. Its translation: CASSIGNTIYF.